A selection of T cell receptor beta chains follows, all from one sample in a study of CD8 T cells in Susac syndrome. TCRdb called the immunoSEQ multiplex PCR reads again in MiXCR, with one record for every CDR3 protein. The sample yields roughly 200,000 distinct CDR3 sequences, roughly 94% seen once. Sequenced material: CD4+ T cells from PBMCs. The receptors come from a human donor in good health. CDR3s include the opening cysteine and the closing phenylalanine or tryptophan. The D gene is left open where the match is weak.

>TRBV2|TRBJ2-3|TRBD2
CASSRLAESTDTQYF
TGTGCCAGCTCGAGACTAGCGGAAAGCACAGATACGCAGTATTTT
>TRBV23-1|TRBJ2-1|.
CASSLKHIILDRHSMHEQFF
TGCGCCAGCAGCCTAAAACATATAATTTTAGACAGGCATTCTATGCATGAGCAGTTCTTC
>TRBV23-1|TRBJ2-7|.
CASSHYSRRFSSYEQYF
TGCGCCAGCAGTCACTACAGTCGCAGGTTTAGCTCCTACGAGCAGTACTTC
>TRBV3-1|TRBJ2-1|TRBD2
CASSKRTSDLIRGYNEQFF
TGTGCCAGCAGCAAACGGACTAGCGACCTAATAAGGGGATACAATGAGCAGTTCTTC
>TRBV7-2|TRBJ1-1|.
CASSLVGGDRSTEAFF
TGTGCCAGCAGCTTAGTGGGCGGAGACAGGAGCACTGAAGCTTTCTTT
>TRBV7-2|TRBJ2-5|TRBD2
CASSRSGTGQETQYF
TGTGCCAGCAGCCGAAGCGGGACGGGGCAAGAGACCCAGTACTTC
>TRBV27|TRBJ1-1|.
CASSFMGLRQDKDEAFF
TGTGCCAGCAGTTTTATGGGGTTGAGACAGGATAAGGATGAAGCTTTCTTT
>TRBV30|TRBJ1-2|.
CAWSVQSDGYTF
TGTGCCTGGAGTGTACAATCGGATGGCTACACCTTC
>TRBV12-3/TRBV12-4|TRBJ2-3|.
CASSFSASTDTQYF
TGTGCCAGCAGTTTTTCCGCTAGCACAGATACGCAGTATTTT
>TRBV29-1|TRBJ2-1|.
CSIRGGGFSGNEQFF
TGCAGCATACGAGGGGGGGGTTTTTCGGGCAATGAGCAGTTCTTC
>TRBV20-1|TRBJ2-7|TRBD2
CSATSAGESSYEQYF
TGCAGTGCTACGTCAGCGGGAGAAAGCTCCTACGAGCAGTACTTC
>TRBV6-5|TRBJ2-4|.
CASSLITGEVAKNIQYF
TGTGCCAGCAGTTTGATTACAGGAGAGGTGGCCAAAAACATTCAGTACTTC
>TRBV14|TRBJ2-7|.
CASSPQGESYEQYF
TGTGCCAGCAGCCCTCAAGGGGAATCCTACGAGCAGTACTTC
>TRBV5-1|TRBJ2-2|.
CASRSTTYGTGELFF
TGCGCCAGCAGGTCAACAACTTATGGAACCGGGGAGCTGTTTTTT
>TRBV3-1|TRBJ2-7|TRBD1
CASSQGGQGERQYF
TGTGCCAGCAGCCAAGGGGGACAGGGTGAAAGGCAGTACTTC
>TRBV20-1|TRBJ1-5|.
CSASSVSQPQHF
TGCAGTGCTAGTAGTGTGTCTCAGCCCCAGCATTTT
>TRBV7-2|TRBJ2-5|TRBD2
CASSSTLAGGPQTQYF
TGTGCCAGCAGCTCAACCTTAGCGGGAGGGCCCCAGACCCAGTACTTC
>TRBV3-1|TRBJ2-1|TRBD2
CASSYGTSGRNEQFF
TGTGCCAGCAGCTACGGGACTAGCGGGAGGAATGAGCAGTTCTTC
>TRBV4-2|TRBJ1-1|.
CASSQRGAPDTEAFF
TGTGCCAGCAGCCAACGGGGGGCGCCGGACACTGAAGCTTTCTTT
>TRBV30|TRBJ1-5|.
CAWSVSGIQPQHF
TGTGCCTGGAGTGTATCGGGTATCCAGCCCCAGCATTTT
>TRBV28|TRBJ2-1|.
CASSFRSSPYNEQFF
TGTGCCAGCAGTTTTAGGTCCTCCCCATACAATGAGCAGTTCTTC